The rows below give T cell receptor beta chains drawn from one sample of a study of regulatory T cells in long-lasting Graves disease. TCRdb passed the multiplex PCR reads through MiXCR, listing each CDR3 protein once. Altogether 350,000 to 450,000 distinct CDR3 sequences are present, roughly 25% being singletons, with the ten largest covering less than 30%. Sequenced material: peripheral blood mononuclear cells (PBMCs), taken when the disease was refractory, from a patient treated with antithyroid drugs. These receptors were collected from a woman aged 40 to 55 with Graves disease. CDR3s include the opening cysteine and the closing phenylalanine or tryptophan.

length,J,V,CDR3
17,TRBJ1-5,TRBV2,CASTGTGRIGSNQPQHF
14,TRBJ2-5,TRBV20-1,CSARIGASQGTRYF
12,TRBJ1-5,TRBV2,CASSDPNQPQHF
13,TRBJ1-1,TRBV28,CASSFLGFGEAFF
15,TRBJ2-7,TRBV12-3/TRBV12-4,CASSLRHPTLYEQYF
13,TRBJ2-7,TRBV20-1,CSARIRPAYEQYF
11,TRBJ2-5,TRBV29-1,CSVDRVETQYF
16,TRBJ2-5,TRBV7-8,CASSLRPGNRGETQYF
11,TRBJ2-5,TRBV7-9,CAAGVVETQYF
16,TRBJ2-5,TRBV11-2,CASSVSGSGSRKTQYF
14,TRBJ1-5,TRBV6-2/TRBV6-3,CASTNNRAGQPQHF
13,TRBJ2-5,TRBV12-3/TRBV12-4,CASRAGVSETQYF
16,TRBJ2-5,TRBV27,CASSFGYVMSGRVEYF
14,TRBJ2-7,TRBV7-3,CASSGGTLSPEQYF
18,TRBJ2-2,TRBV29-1,CSVFQRWGASGHTRELFF
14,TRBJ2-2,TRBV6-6,CASSYSALAGELFF
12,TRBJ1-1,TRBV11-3,CASSLGAGEAFF
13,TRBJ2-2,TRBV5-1,CASSPKHTGELFF
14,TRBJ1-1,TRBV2,CASSGGRGSTEAFF
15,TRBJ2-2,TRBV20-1,CSASGGQGFSGELFF
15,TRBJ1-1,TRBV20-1,CSARDYTDYNTEAFF
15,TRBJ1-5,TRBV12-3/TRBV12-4,CASSFRGNSNQPQHF
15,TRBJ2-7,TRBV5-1,CASSSEAGGRHEQYF
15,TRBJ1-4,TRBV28,CASSSPGATNEKLFF
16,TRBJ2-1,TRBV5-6,CASSLAGGFSYNEQFF
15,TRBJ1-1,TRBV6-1,CASSEEGGSGTEAFF
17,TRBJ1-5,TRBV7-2,CASSLGGGREYFQPQHF
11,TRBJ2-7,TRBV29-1,CSALRGDEQYF
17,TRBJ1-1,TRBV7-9,CASSLGQGGIMNTEAFF
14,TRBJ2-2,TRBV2,CASSEYRGTGELFF
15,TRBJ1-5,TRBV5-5,CASSPRRVSNQPQHF
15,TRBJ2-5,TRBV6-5,CASSYPGQIQETQYF
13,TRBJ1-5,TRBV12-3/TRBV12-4,CASTPHSNQPQHF
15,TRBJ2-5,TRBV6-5,CASSFAVSGRETQYF
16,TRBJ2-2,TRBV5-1,CASSLGLADTTGELFF
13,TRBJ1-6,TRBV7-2,CASSLVADSPLHF
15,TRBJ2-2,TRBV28,CASSSGARDTGELFF
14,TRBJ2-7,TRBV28,CASRGGTAGYEQYF
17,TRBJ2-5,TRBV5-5,CASSPGGTSGGQETQYF
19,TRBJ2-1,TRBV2,CASSDIIGGLAGGNNEQFF
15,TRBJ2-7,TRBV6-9,CASSFRLAGGDEQYF
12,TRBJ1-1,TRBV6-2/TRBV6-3,CASSVRGTEAFF
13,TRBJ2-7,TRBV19,CASSLVAGGEQYF
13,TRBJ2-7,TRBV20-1,CSAFRRGWYEQYF
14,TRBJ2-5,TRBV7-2,CASSYTRGGETQYF
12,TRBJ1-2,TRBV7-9,CASRAASRGCTF